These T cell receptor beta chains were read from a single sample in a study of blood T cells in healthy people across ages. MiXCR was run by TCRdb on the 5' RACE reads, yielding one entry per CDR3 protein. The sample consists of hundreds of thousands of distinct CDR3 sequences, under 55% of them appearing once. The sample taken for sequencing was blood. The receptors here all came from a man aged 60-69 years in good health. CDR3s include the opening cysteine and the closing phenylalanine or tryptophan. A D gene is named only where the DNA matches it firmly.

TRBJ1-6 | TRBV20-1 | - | CSARSENNSPLHF
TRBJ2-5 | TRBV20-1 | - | CSARDPRALGQETQYF
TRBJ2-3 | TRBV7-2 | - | CASSPRTDTDTQYF
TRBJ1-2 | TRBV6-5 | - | CASSDEGPYGYTF
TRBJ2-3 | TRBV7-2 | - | CASSLDSGGGGTDTQYF
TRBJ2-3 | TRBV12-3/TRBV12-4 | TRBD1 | CASSLWGQGEDTQYF
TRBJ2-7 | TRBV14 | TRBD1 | CASSHNRGFTYEQYF
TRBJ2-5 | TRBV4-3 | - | CASSLIRAGGKTQYF
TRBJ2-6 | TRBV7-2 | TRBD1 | CASSFDGQGVANVLTF
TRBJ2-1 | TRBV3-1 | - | CASSQDRQGKQFF
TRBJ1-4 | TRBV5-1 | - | CASSLEPGQPEKLFF
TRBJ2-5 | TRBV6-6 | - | CASSQLTQEAQYF
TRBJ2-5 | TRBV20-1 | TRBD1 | CSASGTGGTSETQYF
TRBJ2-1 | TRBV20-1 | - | CSARAYSSNEQFF
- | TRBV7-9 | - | CASSLGSQTQYF
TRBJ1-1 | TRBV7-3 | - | CASSPIPGDTEAFF
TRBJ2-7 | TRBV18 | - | CASSHRQDKGYEQYF
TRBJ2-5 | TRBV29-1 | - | CSAGDQYF
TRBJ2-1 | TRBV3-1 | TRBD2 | CASSQDLAGAFYNEQFF
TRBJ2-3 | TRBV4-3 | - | CASSQDASRGSTDTQYF